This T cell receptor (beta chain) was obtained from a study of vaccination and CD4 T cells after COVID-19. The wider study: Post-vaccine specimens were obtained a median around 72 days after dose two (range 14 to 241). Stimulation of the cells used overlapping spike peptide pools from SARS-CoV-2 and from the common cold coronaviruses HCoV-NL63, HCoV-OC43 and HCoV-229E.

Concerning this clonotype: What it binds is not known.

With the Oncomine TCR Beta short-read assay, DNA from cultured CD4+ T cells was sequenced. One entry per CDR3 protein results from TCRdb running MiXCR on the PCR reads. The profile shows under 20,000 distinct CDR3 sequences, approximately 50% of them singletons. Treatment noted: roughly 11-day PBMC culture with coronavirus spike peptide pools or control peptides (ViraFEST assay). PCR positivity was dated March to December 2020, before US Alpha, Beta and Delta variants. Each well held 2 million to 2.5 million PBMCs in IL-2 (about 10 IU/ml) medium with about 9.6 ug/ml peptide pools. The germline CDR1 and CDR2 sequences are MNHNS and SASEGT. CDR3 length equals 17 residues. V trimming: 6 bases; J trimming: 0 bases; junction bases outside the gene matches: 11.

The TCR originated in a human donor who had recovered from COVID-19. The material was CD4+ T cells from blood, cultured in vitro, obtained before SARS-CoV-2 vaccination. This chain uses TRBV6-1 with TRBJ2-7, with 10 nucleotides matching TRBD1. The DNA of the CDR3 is TGTGCCAGCAGACGATACCCGGGACAGGGGACCTCCTACGAGCAGTACTTC. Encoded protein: CASRRYPGQGTSYEQYF.